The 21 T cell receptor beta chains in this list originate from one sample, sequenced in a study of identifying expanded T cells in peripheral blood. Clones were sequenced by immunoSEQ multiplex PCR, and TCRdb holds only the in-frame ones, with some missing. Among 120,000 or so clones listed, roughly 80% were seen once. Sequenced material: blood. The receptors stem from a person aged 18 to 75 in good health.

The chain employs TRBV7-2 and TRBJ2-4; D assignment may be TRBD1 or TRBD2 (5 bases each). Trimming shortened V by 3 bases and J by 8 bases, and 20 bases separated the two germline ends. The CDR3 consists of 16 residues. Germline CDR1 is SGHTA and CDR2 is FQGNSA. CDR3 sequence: CASSLGRRLTQDIQYF. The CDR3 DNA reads TGTGCCAGCAGCTTGGGACGAAGATTAACCCAGGACATTCAGTACTTC.

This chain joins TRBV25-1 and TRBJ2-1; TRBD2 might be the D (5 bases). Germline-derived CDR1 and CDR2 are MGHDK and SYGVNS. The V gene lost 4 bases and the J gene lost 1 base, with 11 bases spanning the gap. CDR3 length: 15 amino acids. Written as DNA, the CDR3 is TGTGCCAGCAGTGTGGCCCTAGCTTCCTACAATGAGCAGTTCTTC. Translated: CASSVALASYNEQFF.

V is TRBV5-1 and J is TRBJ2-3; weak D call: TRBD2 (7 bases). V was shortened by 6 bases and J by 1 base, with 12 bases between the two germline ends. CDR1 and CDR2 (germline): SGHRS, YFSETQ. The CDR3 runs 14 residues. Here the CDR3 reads CASKGGRGTDTQYF. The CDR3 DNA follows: TGCGCCAGCAAAGGGGGGAGGGGCACAGATACGCAGTATTTT.

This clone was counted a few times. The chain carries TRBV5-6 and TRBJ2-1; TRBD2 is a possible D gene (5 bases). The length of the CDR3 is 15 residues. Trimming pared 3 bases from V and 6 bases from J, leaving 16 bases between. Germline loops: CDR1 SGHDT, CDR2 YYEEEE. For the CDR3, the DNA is TGTGCCAGCAGCTACAACCGGCTAGCCGGCAATGAGCAGTTCTTC. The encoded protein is CASSYNRLAGNEQFF.

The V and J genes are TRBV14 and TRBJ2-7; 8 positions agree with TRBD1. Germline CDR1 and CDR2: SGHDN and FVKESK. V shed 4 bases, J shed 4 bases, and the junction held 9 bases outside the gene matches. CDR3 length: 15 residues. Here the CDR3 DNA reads TGTGCCAGCAGCCCCCCCGGGACAGGACATTACGAGCAGTACTTC. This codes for CASSPPGTGHYEQYF.

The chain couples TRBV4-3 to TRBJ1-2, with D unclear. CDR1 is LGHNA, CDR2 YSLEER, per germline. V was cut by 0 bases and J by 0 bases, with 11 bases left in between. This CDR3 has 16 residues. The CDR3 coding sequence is TGCGCCAGCAGCCAAGAGAGTGGACTAGCTAACTATGGCTACACCTTC. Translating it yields CASSQESGLANYGYTF.

CDR3 in DNA: TGTGCCACCAGACAGGGCCCTGGGGCCAACGTCCTGACTTTC. Translation gives CATRQGPGANVLTF. This chain uses TRBV6-1 with TRBJ2-6; TRBD1 matches at 7 bases. The V gene's germline CDR1 is MNHNS and CDR2 SASEGT. The CDR3 sequence is 14 residues long. The junction had 5 bases not matched to a gene; V was cut back by 10 bases and J by 2 bases.

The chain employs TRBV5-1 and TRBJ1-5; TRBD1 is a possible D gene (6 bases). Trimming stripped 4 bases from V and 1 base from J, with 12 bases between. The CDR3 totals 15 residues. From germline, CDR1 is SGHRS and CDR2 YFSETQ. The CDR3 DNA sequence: TGCGCCAGCAGCCCGGGACATCCAAGCAATCAGCCCCAGCATTTT. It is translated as CASSPGHPSNQPQHF.

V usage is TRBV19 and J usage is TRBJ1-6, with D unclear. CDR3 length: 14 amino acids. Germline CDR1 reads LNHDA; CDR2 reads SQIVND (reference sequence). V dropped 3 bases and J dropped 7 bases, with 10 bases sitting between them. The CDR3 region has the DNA TGTGCCAGTAGTATCGGGATCGTAAATTCACCCCTCCACTTT. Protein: CASSIGIVNSPLHF.

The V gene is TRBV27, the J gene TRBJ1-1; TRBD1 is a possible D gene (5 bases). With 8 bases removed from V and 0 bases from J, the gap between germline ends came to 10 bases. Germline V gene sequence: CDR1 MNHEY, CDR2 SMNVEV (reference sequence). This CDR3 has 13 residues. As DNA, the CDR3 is TGTGCCAGCTCCGGGACCATGAACACTGAAGCTTTCTTT. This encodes CASSGTMNTEAFF.

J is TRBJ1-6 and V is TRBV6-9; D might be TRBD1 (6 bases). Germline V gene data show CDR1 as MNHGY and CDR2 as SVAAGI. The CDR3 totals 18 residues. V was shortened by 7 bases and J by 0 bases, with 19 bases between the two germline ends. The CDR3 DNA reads TGTGCCAGCATACCCCCGACAGGAAGAGCCTCCTATAATTCACCCCTCCACTTT. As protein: CASIPPTGRASYNSPLHF.

The CDR3 DNA reads as TGTGCCAGTAGTATGGTCAGCTACAATGAGCAGTTCTTC. Protein sequence: CASSMVSYNEQFF. The gene calls are TRBV19 and TRBJ2-1; D not certain. V lost 3 bases and J 3 bases, leaving 6 bases between the germline ends. The CDR3 covers 13 residues. Germline values: CDR1 LNHDA, CDR2 SQIVND (reference sequence). Looking up the rest from reference TRBV19 and TRBJ2-1 gives the full variable domain: DGGITQSPKYLFRKEGQNVTLSCEQNLNHDAMYWYRQDPGQGLRLIYYSQIVNDFQKGDIAEGYSVSREKKESFPLTVTSAQKNPTAFYLCASSMVSYNEQFFGPGTRLTVL.

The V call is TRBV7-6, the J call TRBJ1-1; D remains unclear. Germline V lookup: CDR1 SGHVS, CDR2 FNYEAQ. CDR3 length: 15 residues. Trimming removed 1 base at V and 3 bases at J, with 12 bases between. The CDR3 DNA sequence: TGTGCCAGCAGCTTAGAGCTGGGCTCGTACACTGAAGCTTTCTTT. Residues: CASSLELGSYTEAFF.

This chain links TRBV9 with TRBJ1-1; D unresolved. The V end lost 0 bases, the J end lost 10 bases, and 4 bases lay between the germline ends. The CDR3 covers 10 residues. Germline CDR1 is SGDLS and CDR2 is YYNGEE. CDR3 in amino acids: CASSVVRAFF. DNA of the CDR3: TGTGCCAGCAGCGTAGTCCGAGCTTTCTTT.

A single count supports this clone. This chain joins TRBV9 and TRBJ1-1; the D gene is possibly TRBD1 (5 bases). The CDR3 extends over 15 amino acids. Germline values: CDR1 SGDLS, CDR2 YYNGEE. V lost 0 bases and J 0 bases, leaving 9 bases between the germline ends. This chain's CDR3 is CASSVADRMNTEAFF. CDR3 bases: TGTGCCAGCAGCGTAGCTGACAGAATGAACACTGAAGCTTTCTTT.

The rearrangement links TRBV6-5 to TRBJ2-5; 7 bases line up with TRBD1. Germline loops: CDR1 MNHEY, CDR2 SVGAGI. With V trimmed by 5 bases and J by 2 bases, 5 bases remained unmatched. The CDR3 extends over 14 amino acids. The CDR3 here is CASSNSGQQETQYF. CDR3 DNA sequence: TGTGCCAGCAGTAATTCGGGACAGCAAGAGACCCAGTACTTC.

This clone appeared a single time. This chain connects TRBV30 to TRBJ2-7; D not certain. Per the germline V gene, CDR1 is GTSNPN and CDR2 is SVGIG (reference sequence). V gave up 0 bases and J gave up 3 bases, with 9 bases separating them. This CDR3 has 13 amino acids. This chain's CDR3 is CAWSVLKGYEQYF. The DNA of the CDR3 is TGTGCCTGGAGTGTACTAAAGGGCTACGAGCAGTACTTC.

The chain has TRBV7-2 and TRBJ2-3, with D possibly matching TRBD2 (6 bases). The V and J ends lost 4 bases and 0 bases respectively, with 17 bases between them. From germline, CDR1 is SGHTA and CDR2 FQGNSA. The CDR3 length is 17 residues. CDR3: CASSSAALALSTDTQYF. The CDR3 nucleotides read TGTGCCAGCAGCTCCGCAGCGCTAGCGTTAAGCACAGATACGCAGTATTTT.

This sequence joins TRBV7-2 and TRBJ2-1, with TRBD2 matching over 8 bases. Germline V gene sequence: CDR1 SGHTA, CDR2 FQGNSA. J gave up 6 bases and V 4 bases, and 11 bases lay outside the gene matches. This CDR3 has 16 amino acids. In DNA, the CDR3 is TGTGCCAGCAGCTCGCGTCCGGCGGGGGGCTTCAATGAGCAGTTCTTC. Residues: CASSSRPAGGFNEQFF.

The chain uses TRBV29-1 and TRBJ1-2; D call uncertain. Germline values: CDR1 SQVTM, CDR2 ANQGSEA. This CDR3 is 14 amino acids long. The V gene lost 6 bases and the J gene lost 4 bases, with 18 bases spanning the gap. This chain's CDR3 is CSVLTFLSTYGYTF. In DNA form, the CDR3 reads TGCAGCGTCCTTACATTTTTGTCCACCTATGGCTACACCTTC. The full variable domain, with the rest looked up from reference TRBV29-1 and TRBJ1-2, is SAVISQKPSRDICQRGTSLTIQCQVDSQVTMMFWYRQQPGQSLTLIATANQGSEATYESGFVIDKFPISRPNLTFSTLTVSNMSPEDSSIYLCSVLTFLSTYGYTFGSGTRLTVV.

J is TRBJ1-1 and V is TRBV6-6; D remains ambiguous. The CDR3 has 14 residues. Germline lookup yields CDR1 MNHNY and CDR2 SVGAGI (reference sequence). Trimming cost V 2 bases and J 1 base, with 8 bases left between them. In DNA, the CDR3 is TGTGCCAGCAGTTACGGAGGGTCGAACACTGAAGCTTTCTTT. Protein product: CASSYGGSNTEAFF.